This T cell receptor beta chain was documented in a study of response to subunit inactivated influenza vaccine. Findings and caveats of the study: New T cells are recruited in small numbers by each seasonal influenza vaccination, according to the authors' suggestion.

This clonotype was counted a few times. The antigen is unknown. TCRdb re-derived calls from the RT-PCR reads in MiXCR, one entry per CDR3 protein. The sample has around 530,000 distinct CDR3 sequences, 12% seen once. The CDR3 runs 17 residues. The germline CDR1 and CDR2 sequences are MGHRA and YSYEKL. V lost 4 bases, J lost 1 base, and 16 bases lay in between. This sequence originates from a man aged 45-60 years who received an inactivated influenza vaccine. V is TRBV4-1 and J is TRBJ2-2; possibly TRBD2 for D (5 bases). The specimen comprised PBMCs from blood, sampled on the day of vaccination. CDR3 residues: CASSPIGRRRNTGELFF. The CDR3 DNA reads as TGCGCCAGCAGCCCGATTGGGCGGAGGAGGAACACCGGGGAGCTGTTTTTT.